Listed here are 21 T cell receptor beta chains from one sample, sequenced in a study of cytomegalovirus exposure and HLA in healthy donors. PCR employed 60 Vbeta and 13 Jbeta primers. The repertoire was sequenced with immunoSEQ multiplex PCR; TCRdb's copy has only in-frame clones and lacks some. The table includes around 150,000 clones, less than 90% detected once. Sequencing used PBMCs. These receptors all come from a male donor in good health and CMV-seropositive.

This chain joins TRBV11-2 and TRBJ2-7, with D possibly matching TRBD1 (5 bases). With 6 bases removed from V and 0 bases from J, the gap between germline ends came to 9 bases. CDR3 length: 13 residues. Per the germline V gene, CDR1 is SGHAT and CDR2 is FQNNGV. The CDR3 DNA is TGTGCCAGCAGGCGCAGGGACTCCTACGAGCAGTACTTC. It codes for CASRRRDSYEQYF.

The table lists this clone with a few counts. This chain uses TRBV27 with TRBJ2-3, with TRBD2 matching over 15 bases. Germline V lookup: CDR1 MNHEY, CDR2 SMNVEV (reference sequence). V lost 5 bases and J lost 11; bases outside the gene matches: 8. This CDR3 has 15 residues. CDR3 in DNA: TGTGCCAGCAGTCAAACGGGACTAGCGGGAGGAATGCAGTATTTT. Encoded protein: CASSQTGLAGGMQYF.

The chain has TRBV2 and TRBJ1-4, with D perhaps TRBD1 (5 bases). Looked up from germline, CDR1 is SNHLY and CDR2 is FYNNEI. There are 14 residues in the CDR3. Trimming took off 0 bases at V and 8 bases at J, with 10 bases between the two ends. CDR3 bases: TGTGCCAGCAGTGAAGCGCTGGGGGGGGAAAAACTGTTTTTT. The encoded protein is CASSEALGGEKLFF.

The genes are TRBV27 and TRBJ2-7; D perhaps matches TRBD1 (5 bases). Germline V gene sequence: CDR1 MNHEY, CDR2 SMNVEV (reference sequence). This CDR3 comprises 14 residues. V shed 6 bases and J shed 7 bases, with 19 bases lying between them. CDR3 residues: CASSRSSGIREQYF. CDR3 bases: TGTGCCAGCAGCAGGTCCTCAGGGATAAGGGAGCAGTACTTC.

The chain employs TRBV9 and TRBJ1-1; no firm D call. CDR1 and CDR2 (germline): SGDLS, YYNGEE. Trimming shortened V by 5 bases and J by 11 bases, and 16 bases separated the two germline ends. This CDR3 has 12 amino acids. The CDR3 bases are TGTGCCAGCAGGCCCCCGACCGAGGGCGCTTTCTTT. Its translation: CASRPPTEGAFF.

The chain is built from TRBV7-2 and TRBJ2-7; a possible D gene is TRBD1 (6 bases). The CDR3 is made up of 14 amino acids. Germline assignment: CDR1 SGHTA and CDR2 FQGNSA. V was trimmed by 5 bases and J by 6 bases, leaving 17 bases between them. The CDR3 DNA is TGTGCCAGCAGCAGGCCTACTAGAGGGGGCGAGCAGTACTTC. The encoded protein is CASSRPTRGGEQYF. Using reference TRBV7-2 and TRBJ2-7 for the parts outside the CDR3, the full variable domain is GAGVSQSPSNKVTEKGKDVELRCDPISGHTALYWYRQSLGQGLEFLIYFQGNSAPDKSGLPSDRFSAERTGGSVSTLTIQRTQQEDSAVYLCASSRPTRGGEQYFGPGTRLTVT.

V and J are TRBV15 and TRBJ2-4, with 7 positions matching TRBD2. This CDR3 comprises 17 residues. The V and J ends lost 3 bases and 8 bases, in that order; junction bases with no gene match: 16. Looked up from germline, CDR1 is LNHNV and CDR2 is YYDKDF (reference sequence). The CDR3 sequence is CATSRGQRGPYGDIQYF. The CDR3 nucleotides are TGTGCCACCAGCAGGGGCCAGCGGGGACCTTACGGGGACATTCAGTACTTC.

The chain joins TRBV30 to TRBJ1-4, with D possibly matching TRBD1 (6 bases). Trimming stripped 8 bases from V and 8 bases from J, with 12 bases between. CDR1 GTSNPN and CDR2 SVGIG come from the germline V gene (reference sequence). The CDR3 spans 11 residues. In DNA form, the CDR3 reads TGTGCCGGCAGGGGTGGAGAAAAACTGTTTTTT. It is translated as CAGRGGEKLFF.

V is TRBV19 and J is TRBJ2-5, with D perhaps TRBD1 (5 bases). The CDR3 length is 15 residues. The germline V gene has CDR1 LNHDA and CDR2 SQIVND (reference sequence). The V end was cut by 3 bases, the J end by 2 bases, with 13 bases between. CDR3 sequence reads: CASSIRAQGQETQYF. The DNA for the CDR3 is TGTGCCAGTAGTATTCGGGCCCAGGGACAAGAGACCCAGTACTTC.

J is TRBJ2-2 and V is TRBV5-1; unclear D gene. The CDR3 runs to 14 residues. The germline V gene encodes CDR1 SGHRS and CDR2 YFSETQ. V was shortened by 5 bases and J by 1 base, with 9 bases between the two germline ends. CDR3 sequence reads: CASRLERNTGELFF. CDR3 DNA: TGCGCCAGCAGGCTAGAAAGGAACACCGGGGAGCTGTTTTTT. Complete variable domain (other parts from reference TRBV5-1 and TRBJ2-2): KAGVTQTPRYLIKTRGQQVTLSCSPISGHRSVSWYQQTPGQGLQFLFEYFSETQRNKGNFPGRFSGRQFSNSRSEMNVSTLELGDSALYLCASRLERNTGELFFGEGSRLTVL.

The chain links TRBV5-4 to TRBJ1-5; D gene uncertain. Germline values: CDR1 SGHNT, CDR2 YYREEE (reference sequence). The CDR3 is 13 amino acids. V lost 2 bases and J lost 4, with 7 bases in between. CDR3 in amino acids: CASSLSLNQPQHF. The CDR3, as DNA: TGTGCCAGCAGCTTATCGCTAAATCAGCCCCAGCATTTT.

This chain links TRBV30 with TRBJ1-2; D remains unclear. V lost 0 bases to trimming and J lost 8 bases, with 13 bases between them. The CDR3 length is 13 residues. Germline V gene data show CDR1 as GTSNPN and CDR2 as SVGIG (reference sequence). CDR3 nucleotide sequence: TGTGCCTGGAGTGTCCAAGCTTTTTTAGGCTACACCTTC. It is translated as CAWSVQAFLGYTF.

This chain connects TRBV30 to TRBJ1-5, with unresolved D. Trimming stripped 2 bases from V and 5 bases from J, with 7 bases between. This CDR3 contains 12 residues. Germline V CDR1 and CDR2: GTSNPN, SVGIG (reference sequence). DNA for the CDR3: TGTGCCTGGAGTTTCCCTTATCAGCCCCAGCATTTT. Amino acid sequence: CAWSFPYQPQHF.

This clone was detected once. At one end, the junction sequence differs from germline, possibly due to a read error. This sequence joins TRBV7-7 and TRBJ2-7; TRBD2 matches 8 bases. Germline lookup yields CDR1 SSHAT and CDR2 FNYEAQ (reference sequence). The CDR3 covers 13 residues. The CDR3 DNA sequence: TGTGCTAGCAGCCTGACTAGCGACTACGAGCAGTACTTC. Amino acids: CASSLTSDYEQYF.

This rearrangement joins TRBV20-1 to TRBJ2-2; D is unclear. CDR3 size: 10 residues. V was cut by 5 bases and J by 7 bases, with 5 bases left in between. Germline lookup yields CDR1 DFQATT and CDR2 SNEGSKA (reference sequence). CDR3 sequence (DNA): TGCAGTGCTTGGAGCGGGGAGCTGTTTTTT. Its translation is CSAWSGELFF.

The CDR3 is CASSPSGAQSSYEQYF. The CDR3 DNA follows: TGTGCCAGCAGCCCAAGCGGGGCCCAGAGCTCCTACGAGCAGTACTTC. V is TRBV7-2 and J is TRBJ2-7; 7 bases map to TRBD2. The germline V gene has CDR1 SGHTA and CDR2 FQGNSA. The V and J ends lost 5 bases and 0 bases, in that order; junction bases with no gene match: 10. This CDR3 is built from 16 residues.

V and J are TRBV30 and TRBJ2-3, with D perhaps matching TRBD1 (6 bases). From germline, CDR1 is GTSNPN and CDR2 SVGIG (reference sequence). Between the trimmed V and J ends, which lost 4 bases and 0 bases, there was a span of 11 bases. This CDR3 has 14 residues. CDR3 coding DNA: TGTGCCTGGACAACAGGGATAAGCACAGATACGCAGTATTTT. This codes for CAWTTGISTDTQYF.

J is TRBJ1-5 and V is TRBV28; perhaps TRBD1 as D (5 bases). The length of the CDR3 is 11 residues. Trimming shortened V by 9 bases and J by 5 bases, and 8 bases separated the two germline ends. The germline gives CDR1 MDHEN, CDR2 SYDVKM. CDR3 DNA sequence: TGTGCCAGTTCCAGGGATCAGCCCCAGCATTTT. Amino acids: CASSRDQPQHF.

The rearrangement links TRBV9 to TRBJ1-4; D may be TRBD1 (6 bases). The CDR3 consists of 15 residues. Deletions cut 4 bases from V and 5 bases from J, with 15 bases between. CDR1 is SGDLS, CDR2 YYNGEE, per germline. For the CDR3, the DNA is TGTGCCAGCAGCAATCACAGGGACGGGAATGAAAAACTGTTTTTT. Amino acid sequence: CASSNHRDGNEKLFF.

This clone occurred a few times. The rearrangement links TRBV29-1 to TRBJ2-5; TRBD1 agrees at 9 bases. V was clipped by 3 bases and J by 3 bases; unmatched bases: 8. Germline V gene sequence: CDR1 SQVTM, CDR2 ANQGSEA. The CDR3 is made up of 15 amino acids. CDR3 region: CSVDGTGRGKETQYF. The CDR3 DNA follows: TGCAGCGTTGATGGGACAGGGCGAGGGAAAGAGACCCAGTACTTC.

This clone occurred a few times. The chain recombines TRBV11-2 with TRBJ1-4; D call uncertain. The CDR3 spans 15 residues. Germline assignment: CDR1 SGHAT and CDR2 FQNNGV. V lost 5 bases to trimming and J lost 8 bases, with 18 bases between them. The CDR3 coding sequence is TGTGCCAGCAGCCACCAGACACCTCCGTTCGAAAAACTGTTTTTT. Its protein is CASSHQTPPFEKLFF. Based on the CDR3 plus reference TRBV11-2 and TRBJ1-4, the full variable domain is EAGVAQSPRYKIIEKRQSVAFWCNPISGHATLYWYQQILGQGPKLLIQFQNNGVVDDSQLPKDRFSAERLKGVDSTLKIQPAKLEDSAVYLCASSHQTPPFEKLFFGSGTQLSVL.